One sample yielded the 14 T cell receptor beta chains listed below, sequenced in a study of regulatory T cells in long-lasting Graves disease (dated by TCRdb to about 2021). What the time point label conveys for this sample: persistent/refractory GD, antithyroid drugs over 5 years with positive TRAb. RNA was extracted from PBMCs in TRIzol for both TCR sequencing and RNA sequencing. To prepare the library, multiplex PCR was applied. The reads were generated on an Illumina HiSeq 4000. TCR beta libraries were built with iRepertoire HTBI primers and Arm-PCR amplification of CDR3 regions. TCRdb handled the public reads itself, with Q25 trimming in fastp and clone calling in MiXCR, and kept productive beta chains. Each record represents a unique CDR3 protein, reported with the most common genes and DNA among its rows. The sample table holds approximately 360,000 distinct CDR3 sequences, of which roughly 25% were seen once. Together, the top ten hold approximately 30% of the sample.

Sample: peripheral blood mononuclear cells (PBMCs), taken when the disease was refractory, from a patient treated with antithyroid drugs. These receptor sequences come from a woman in her thirties or forties with Graves disease. Donor details come from another sample of the same person, matched by shared clones.

This clonotype was picked up many times. The chain is built from TRBV2 and TRBJ1-5; D is uncertain. The CDR3 runs to 14 residues. Looked up from germline, CDR1 is SNHLY and CDR2 is FYNNEI. The germline V and J ends were trimmed by 0 bases and 5 bases, with 8 bases remaining between them. The CDR3 DNA sequence: TGTGCCAGCAGTGAAGCGCTTTTGTATCAGCCCCAGCATTTT. As protein: CASSEALLYQPQHF.

This chain uses TRBV29-1 with TRBJ1-4; D unclear. The V end was cut by 6 bases, the J end by 7 bases, with 12 bases between. Germline lookup yields CDR1 SQVTM and CDR2 ANQGSEA. The CDR3 is 12 residues long. The chain's CDR3 is CSVPGAAEKLFF. CDR3 nucleotides: TGCAGCGTACCGGGCGCCGCTGAAAAACTGTTTTTT.

This clonotype was seen only a few times. The gene calls are TRBV10-3 and TRBJ1-2; D is uncertain. Germline V gives CDR1 ENHRY, CDR2 SYGVKD. The CDR3 consists of 17 residues. Trimming shortened V by 10 bases and J by 1 base, and 25 bases separated the two germline ends. The CDR3 loop is CATSSPLTGLINYGYTF. CDR3 in DNA: TGTGCCACCTCATCCCCCCTTACGGGTTTGATTAACTATGGCTACACCTTC.

This clonotype was counted a few times. The V gene is TRBV20-1, the J gene TRBJ2-5; tentatively, D is TRBD2 (7 bases). The CDR3 is 14 amino acids. Germline CDR1 is DFQATT and CDR2 is SNEGSKA (reference sequence). V dropped 6 bases and J dropped 2 bases, with 16 bases sitting between them. DNA for the CDR3: TGCAGTGCCCCCTTGAGGGGGGGACAAGAGACCCAGTACTTC. Protein sequence: CSAPLRGGQETQYF.

This clonotype has just a few counts. J is TRBJ1-3 and V is TRBV5-1; D uncertain. Trimming shortened V by 0 bases and J by 4 bases, and 11 bases separated the two germline ends. This CDR3 comprises 15 residues. Germline lookup yields CDR1 SGHRS and CDR2 YFSETQ. CDR3 nucleotide sequence: TGCGCCAGCAGCTTGGCCTCAGGCCTAGGAAACACCATATATTTT. Encoded protein: CASSLASGLGNTIYF.

Here the CDR3 DNA reads TGTGCCAGTAGTATTAAGTTTTTAGGTGGCGAGCAGTACTTC. Protein product: CASSIKFLGGEQYF. The chain employs TRBV19 and TRBJ2-7; D is unresolved. V dropped 3 bases and J dropped 6 bases, with 15 bases sitting between them. This CDR3 has 14 residues. CDR1 and CDR2 from the germline V gene are LNHDA and SQIVND (reference sequence).

The gene calls are TRBV19 and TRBJ2-5; 13 nucleotides match TRBD2. The end of the DNA is better explained by TRBJ2-1, so the J call may be wrong. The CDR3 runs to 17 residues. The germline CDR1 and CDR2 sequences are LNHDA and SQIVND (reference sequence). The CDR3 loop is CASSMKTGLAGVDEQFF. The CDR3 DNA sequence: TGTGCCAGTAGTATGAAAACTGGACTAGCGGGAGTCGATGAGCAGTTCTTC.

The J gene is TRBJ2-1, the V gene TRBV7-3; TRBD2 agrees at 9 bases. There are 18 residues in the CDR3. J lost 0 bases, V lost 1 base, and 7 bases had no gene match. Germline V lookup: CDR1 SGHTA, CDR2 FQGTGA. This chain's CDR3 is CASSLMRREGHSYNEQFF. In DNA form, the CDR3 reads TGTGCCAGCAGCTTAATGAGGCGGGAGGGCCACTCCTACAATGAGCAGTTCTTC. Together with reference TRBV7-3 and TRBJ2-1, the CDR3 gives the full variable domain: GAGVSQTPSNKVTEKGKYVELRCDPISGHTALYWYRQSLGQGPEFLIYFQGTGAADDSGLPNDRFFAVRPEGSVSTLKIQRTERGDSAVYLCASSLMRREGHSYNEQFFGPGTRLTVL.

The chain recombines TRBV5-1 with TRBJ2-5, with 8 bases that match TRBD2. Germline V gene sequence: CDR1 SGHRS, CDR2 YFSETQ. The V and J ends lost 3 bases and 4 bases, in that order; junction bases with no gene match: 5. This CDR3 comprises 14 residues. The chain's CDR3 is CASSSGLEGETQYF. CDR3 DNA sequence: TGCGCCAGCAGCTCGGGACTAGAAGGAGAGACCCAGTACTTC.

This clonotype showed up many times. The chain links TRBV20-1 to TRBJ2-4, with D unclear. The CDR3 is 10 amino acids. Per the germline V gene, CDR1 is DFQATT and CDR2 is SNEGSKA (reference sequence). The ends were cut back, 6 bases at V and 9 bases at J, with 9 bases in the middle. The CDR3 loop reads CSAQSSIQYF. CDR3 coding DNA: TGCAGTGCCCAGAGTAGCATTCAGTACTTC.

This clonotype appeared many times. J is TRBJ1-5 and V is TRBV28; TRBD1 is a possible D gene (5 bases). The CDR3 consists of 10 residues. Trimming took 10 bases from V and 14 from J, leaving 15 bases between them. Germline V gene lookup returns CDR1 MDHEN and CDR2 SYDVKM. The CDR3 coding sequence is TGTGCCACCGTCCAGGGTAACGAGCATTTT. Its translation: CATVQGNEHF.

This clonotype came up many times. The chain carries TRBV29-1 and TRBJ1-1; possibly TRBD1 for D (5 bases). CDR1 is SQVTM, CDR2 ANQGSEA, per germline. The CDR3 totals 13 residues. Trimming shortened V by 6 bases and J by 4 bases, and 15 bases separated the two germline ends. CDR3 region: CSVQSGGSTEAFF. Here the CDR3 DNA reads TGCAGCGTCCAATCGGGGGGGTCCACTGAAGCTTTCTTT.

This clonotype was detected a few times. The J gene is TRBJ1-1, the V gene TRBV27; D may be TRBD1 (5 bases). The germline gives CDR1 MNHEY, CDR2 SMNVEV (reference sequence). The CDR3 totals 14 residues. The germline V and J ends were trimmed by 4 bases and 4 bases, with 13 bases remaining between them. CDR3 DNA sequence: TGTGCCAGCAGTTATAACGGGGGTGGCACTGAAGCTTTCTTT. Translating gives CASSYNGGGTEAFF.

This clonotype was detected only a few times. This rearrangement joins TRBV5-1 to TRBJ1-4, with D unclear. The germline gives CDR1 SGHRS, CDR2 YFSETQ. V lost 2 bases and J lost 0, with 11 bases in between. The CDR3 consists of 16 residues. The CDR3 loop reads CASSLQGGATNEKLFF. Written as DNA, the CDR3 is TGCGCCAGCAGCTTACAAGGTGGAGCAACTAATGAAAAACTGTTTTTT. Using reference TRBV5-1 and TRBJ1-4 for the parts outside the CDR3, the full variable domain is KAGVTQTPRYLIKTRGQQVTLSCSPISGHRSVSWYQQTPGQGLQFLFEYFSETQRNKGNFPGRFSGRQFSNSRSEMNVSTLELGDSALYLCASSLQGGATNEKLFFGSGTQLSVL.